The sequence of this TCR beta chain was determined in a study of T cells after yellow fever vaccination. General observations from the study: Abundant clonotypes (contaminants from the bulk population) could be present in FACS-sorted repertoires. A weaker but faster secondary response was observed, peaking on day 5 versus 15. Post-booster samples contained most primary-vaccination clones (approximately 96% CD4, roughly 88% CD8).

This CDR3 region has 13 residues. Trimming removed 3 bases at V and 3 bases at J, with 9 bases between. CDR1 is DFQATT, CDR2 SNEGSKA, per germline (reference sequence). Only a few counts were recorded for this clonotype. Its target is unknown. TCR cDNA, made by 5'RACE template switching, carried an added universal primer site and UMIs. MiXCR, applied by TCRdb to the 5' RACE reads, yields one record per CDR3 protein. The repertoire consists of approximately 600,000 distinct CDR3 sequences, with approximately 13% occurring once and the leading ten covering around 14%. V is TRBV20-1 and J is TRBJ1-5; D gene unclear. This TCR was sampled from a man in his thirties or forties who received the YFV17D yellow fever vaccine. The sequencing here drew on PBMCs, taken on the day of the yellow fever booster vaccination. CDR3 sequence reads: CSARTSDNQPQHF. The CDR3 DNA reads TGCAGTGCTAGGACGTCAGACAATCAGCCCCAGCATTTT.